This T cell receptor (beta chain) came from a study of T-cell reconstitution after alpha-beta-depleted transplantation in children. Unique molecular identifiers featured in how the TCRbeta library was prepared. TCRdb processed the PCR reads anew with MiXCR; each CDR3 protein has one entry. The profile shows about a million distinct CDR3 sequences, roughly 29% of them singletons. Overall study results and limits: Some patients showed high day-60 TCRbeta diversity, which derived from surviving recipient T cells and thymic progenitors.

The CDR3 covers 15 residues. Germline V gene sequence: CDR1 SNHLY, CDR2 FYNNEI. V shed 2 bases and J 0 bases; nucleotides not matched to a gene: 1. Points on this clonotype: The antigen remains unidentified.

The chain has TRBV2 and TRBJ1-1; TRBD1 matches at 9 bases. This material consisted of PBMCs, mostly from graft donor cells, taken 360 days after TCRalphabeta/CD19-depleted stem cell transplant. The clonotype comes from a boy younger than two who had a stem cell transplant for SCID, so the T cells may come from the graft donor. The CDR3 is CASSERDRVNTEAFF. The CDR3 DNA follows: TGTGCCAGCAGTGAAAGGGACAGGGTGAACACTGAAGCTTTCTTT.